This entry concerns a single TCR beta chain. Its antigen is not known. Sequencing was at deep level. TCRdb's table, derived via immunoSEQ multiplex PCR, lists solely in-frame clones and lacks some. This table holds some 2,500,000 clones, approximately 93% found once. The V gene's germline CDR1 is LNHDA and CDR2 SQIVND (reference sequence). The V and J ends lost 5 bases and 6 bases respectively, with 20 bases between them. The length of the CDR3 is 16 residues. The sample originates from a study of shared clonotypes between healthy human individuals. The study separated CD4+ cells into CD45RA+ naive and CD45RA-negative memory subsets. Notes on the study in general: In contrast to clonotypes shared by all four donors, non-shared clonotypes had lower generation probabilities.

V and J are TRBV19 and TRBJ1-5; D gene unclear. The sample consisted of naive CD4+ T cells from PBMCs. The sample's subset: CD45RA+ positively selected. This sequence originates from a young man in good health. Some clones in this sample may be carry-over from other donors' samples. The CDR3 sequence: CASSPWSGSVVQPQHF. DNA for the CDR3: TGTGCCAGTAGTCCCTGGAGCGGGTCCGTTGTTCAGCCCCAGCATTTT.